A single sample is the source of the 2 T cell receptor beta chains below, sequenced in a study of shared clonotypes between healthy human individuals (TCRdb year 2020). Library prep was done by the immunoSEQ multiplex PCR assay. The immuneACCESS repertoire file appears here via TCRdb, limited to in-frame rearrangements. These files lack a portion of the clones; in checked studies, under half of the deficit traces to unresolved V genes, and the cause of the others is not known. The sample table holds about 960,000 clones, of which over 75% were seen once. The ten biggest clones cover roughly 1.5% of the sample. Sequencing was performed on memory CD4+ T cells sorted from blood. Reading the label with the study, this specimen's cell subset or site is: CD45RA-negative fraction. The receptors derive from a man younger than 30 in good health.

The CDR3 region is CASSRQVGDGTDTQYF. Written as DNA, the CDR3 is TGTGCCAGCTCACGTCAGGTGGGAGATGGCACAGATACGCAGTATTTT. The gene calls are TRBV18 and TRBJ2-3; a weak D match, TRBD2 (5 bases). The CDR3 extends over 16 amino acids. Trimming took off 4 bases at V and 1 base at J, with 15 bases between the two ends. Germline CDR1 reads KGHSH; CDR2 reads LQKENI.

The chain links TRBV27 to TRBJ2-5, with D possibly TRBD2 on 6 matching bases. Germline V gene data show CDR1 as MNHEY and CDR2 as SMNVEV (reference sequence). Trimming took 5 bases from V and 5 from J, leaving 18 bases between them. The CDR3 has 15 residues. In nucleotides, the CDR3 is TGTGCCAGCAGTCCCTCCCGGGGGTTTGGGGAGACCCAGTACTTC. Translation gives CASSPSRGFGETQYF.